The clone carrying this TCR beta chain qualifies as large (0.1 to 1%). The data stem from a study of patients and donors after allogeneic stem cell transplantation. This CDR3 contains 14 residues. Germline V gene data show CDR1 as MNHEY and CDR2 as SVGAGI. The J segment lost 6 bases and the V segment lost 4 bases, leaving 3 bases of the junction unmatched. TCRdb used MiXCR to reprocess the RT-PCR reads, holding one entry per CDR3 protein. Of approximately 98,000 distinct CDR3 sequences detected, about a third appear once; the ten largest clones hold 27%. This TCR was recovered from a human donor who was either an allogeneic HSCT recipient or a stem cell or donor lymphocyte infusion donor (not recorded which). It is not recorded whose cells these are; they may come from a transplant donor. The chain joins TRBV6-5 to TRBJ1-5; 10 positions agree with TRBD1. Sequencing was performed on blood, either unsorted or a sorted T cell fraction (not recorded which). CDR3 sequence reads: CASSSGQGGQPQHF. DNA for the CDR3: TGTGCCAGCAGTTCCGGACAGGGGGGTCAGCCCCAGCATTTT.